These 12 T cell receptor beta chains came from one sample sequenced in a study of chemoradiotherapy in HPV16-positive cancers. Sequencing was performed with immunoSEQ multiplex PCR; in TCRdb, only in-frame clones are kept and a portion is missing. The sample lists more than 9,000 clones, nearly 90% occurring once. The material was obtained from a patient who underwent chemoradiotherapy. These receptors all come from a human donor with HPV-associated anogenital cancer.

V is TRBV29-1 and J is TRBJ2-1; 9 bases align to TRBD2. This CDR3 spans 13 amino acids. Unmatched junction bases numbered 6, after V lost 4 bases and J lost 8 bases. The germline V gene encodes CDR1 SQVTM and CDR2 ANQGSEA. CDR3 DNA: TGCAGCGTTGCGGGCGGGGGGGGCCATGAGCAGTTCTTC. Its translation: CSVAGGGGHEQFF.

The V and J genes are TRBV6-1 and TRBJ1-4; the D gene is possibly TRBD1 (6 bases). The V end was cut by 6 bases, the J end by 7 bases, with 12 bases between. Germline V CDR1 and CDR2: MNHNS, SASEGT. The CDR3 runs to 13 residues. The DNA for the CDR3 is TGTGCCAGCAGCTGGGGGGCTGGTGAAAAACTGTTTTTT. Translated: CASSWGAGEKLFF.

The rearrangement uses TRBV30 and TRBJ1-6, with TRBD1 matching over 8 bases. CDR3 length: 14 residues. Germline V lookup: CDR1 GTSNPN, CDR2 SVGIG (reference sequence). V was clipped by 8 bases and J by 6 bases; unmatched bases: 9. CDR3 sequence reads: CASMYQGANSPLHF. CDR3 in DNA: TGTGCCAGCATGTACCAGGGGGCTAATTCACCCCTCCACTTT.

V usage is TRBV9 and J usage is TRBJ2-7; 10 nucleotides match TRBD2. The junction had 11 bases not matched to a gene; V was cut back by 0 bases and J by 5 bases. This CDR3 region has 17 residues. Germline V lookup: CDR1 SGDLS, CDR2 YYNGEE. The CDR3 here is CASSVGLLGTSDNEQYF. CDR3 DNA sequence: TGTGCCAGCAGCGTAGGGCTGTTGGGGACTAGCGATAACGAGCAGTACTTC.

This chain uses TRBV9 with TRBJ1-3; D is perhaps TRBD1 (6 bases). This CDR3 comprises 16 residues. Germline V CDR1 and CDR2: SGDLS, YYNGEE. V was clipped by 3 bases and J by 3 bases, with 16 bases between them. This chain's CDR3 is CASSAGGGYGGNTIYF. The CDR3 DNA follows: TGTGCCAGCAGCGCGGGAGGGGGGTATGGTGGAAACACCATATATTTT.

This clone appeared a few times. The J gene is TRBJ2-1, the V gene TRBV7-9; 11 bases align to TRBD2. V lost 2 bases, J lost 3 bases, and 3 bases stayed unmatched. Germline assignment: CDR1 SEHNR and CDR2 FQNEAQ (reference sequence). The CDR3 length is 16 residues. The CDR3 bases are TGTGCCAGCAGCTTAACGGGACTAGCGGACTACAATGAGCAGTTCTTC. This encodes CASSLTGLADYNEQFF. The variable domain in full, with the rest retrieved from reference TRBV7-9 and TRBJ2-1, is DTGVSQNPRHKITKRGQNVTFRCDPISEHNRLYWYRQTLGQGPEFLTYFQNEAQLEKSRLLSDRFSAERPKGSFSTLEIQRTEQGDSAMYLCASSLTGLADYNEQFFGPGTRLTVL.

The chain couples TRBV27 to TRBJ2-1; 10 bases map to TRBD2. Germline V gene sequence: CDR1 MNHEY, CDR2 SMNVEV (reference sequence). J lost 2 bases, V lost 6 bases, and 4 bases had no gene match. The CDR3 runs 15 residues. The CDR3 sequence: CASRKTSGPYNEQFF. CDR3 bases: TGTGCCAGCAGAAAGACTAGCGGGCCCTACAATGAGCAGTTCTTC.

This rearrangement joins TRBV10-3 to TRBJ2-5; the D is unclear. Germline CDR1 is ENHRY and CDR2 is SYGVKD. The CDR3 is made up of 13 amino acids. Trimming cost V 6 bases and J 2 bases, with 10 bases left between them. The CDR3 is CAISRTVQETQYF. CDR3 DNA: TGTGCCATCAGCAGGACCGTGCAAGAGACCCAGTACTTC.

This clone showed up just a few times. This chain uses TRBV4-2 with TRBJ2-7; D may correspond to TRBD1 or TRBD2 (5 bases each). The CDR3 runs 15 residues. V shed 0 bases and J shed 4 bases, with 13 bases lying between them. The germline gives CDR1 LGHNA, CDR2 YNFKEQ. The CDR3 DNA follows: TGTGCCAGCAGCCAAGATCCCGGGGCCCAATACGAGCAGTACTTC. Amino acid sequence: CASSQDPGAQYEQYF.

This chain connects TRBV29-1 to TRBJ2-2; D gene ambiguous. CDR3 length equals 12 residues. Germline V gives CDR1 SQVTM, CDR2 ANQGSEA. The V and J ends lost 7 bases and 5 bases respectively, with 11 bases between them. Written as DNA, the CDR3 is TGCAGCGGTAGAGAAGCGACCGGGGAGCTGTTTTTT. Protein sequence: CSGREATGELFF.

The chain joins TRBV6-6 to TRBJ2-7; D gene uncertain. The V end lost 4 bases, the J end lost 0 bases, and 13 bases lay between the germline ends. This CDR3 is 15 amino acids long. Germline V gene data show CDR1 as MNHNY and CDR2 as SVGAGI (reference sequence). Here the CDR3 reads CASSSPVLSSYEQYF. Written as DNA, the CDR3 is TGTGCCAGCAGTTCACCCGTGCTTAGCTCCTACGAGCAGTACTTC.

This sequence joins TRBV6-5 and TRBJ2-1; tentative D call: TRBD1 (6 bases). This CDR3 has 11 residues. The V gene lost 2 bases and the J gene lost 13 bases, with 9 bases spanning the gap. The germline CDR1 and CDR2 sequences are MNHEY and SVGAGI. The CDR3 coding sequence is TGTGCCAGCAGTTACAACAGGGTACAGTTCTTC. It codes for CASSYNRVQFF.